The T cell receptor (beta chain) under discussion was sequenced for a study of blood T cell repertoires in COVID-19. How the authors handled the data: Amplification of reference gene primers was used by the study to estimate nucleated cell counts. Sequencing was performed with immunoSEQ multiplex PCR; in TCRdb, only in-frame clones are kept and a portion is missing. Clonal size and the V and J genes are those of that table, whereas D and trimming came from the DNA. The sample has around 160,000 clones, 65% to 85% seen once. Germline V CDR1 and CDR2: SGHRS, YFSETQ. The length of the CDR3 is 17 residues. V lost 4 bases to trimming and J lost 3 bases; unmatched junction nucleotides: 12. Participants' own reports of clinical history determined their cohort assignment. Resolution of symptoms, clearance, or two negative PCRs was present in recovered Cohort 3 donors.

V usage is TRBV5-1 and J usage is TRBJ1-5; 8 bases fit TRBD1. This TCR came from a man aged 40-49 years who had recovered from COVID-19. The sample taken for sequencing was PBMCs or T cells enriched from blood (not recorded which). The CDR3 nucleotides are TGCGCCAGCAGCCCCGGACAGGGTGATTTGGACAATCAGCCCCAGCATTTT. This gives the protein CASSPGQGDLDNQPQHF.